These 24 T cell receptor beta chains share one sample of origin, sequenced in a study of blood T cell repertoires in COVID-19. Produced via immunoSEQ multiplex PCR; TCRdb's table is partial and in-frame only. This sample yields around 270,000 clones, of which about 89% are seen a single time; about 4.6% belongs to the top ten. The material sequenced was peripheral blood. These receptors all come from a man in his forties with acute or convalescent COVID-19.

The genes are TRBV19 and TRBJ2-3; perhaps TRBD1 as D (5 bases). V gave up 9 bases and J gave up 5 bases, with 18 bases separating them. In germline, CDR1 is LNHDA, CDR2 SQIVND (reference sequence). CDR3 size: 14 residues. CDR3 in amino acids: CASQDSPQGDTQYF. DNA for the CDR3: TGTGCCAGCCAAGACAGCCCTCAGGGAGATACGCAGTATTTT.

This chain joins TRBV6-1 and TRBJ2-7; D is possibly TRBD1 (5 bases). The CDR3 length is 14 residues. Germline CDR1 reads MNHNS; CDR2 reads SASEGT. V dropped 3 bases and J dropped 1 base, with 10 bases sitting between them. CDR3 sequence: CASSDRGASYEQYF. The DNA for the CDR3 is TGTGCCAGCAGTGATAGGGGTGCGTCCTACGAGCAGTACTTC.

This clone was found once. The V call is TRBV2, the J call TRBJ1-2; D might be TRBD1 (5 bases). The V and J ends lost 7 bases and 13 bases respectively, with 19 bases between them. The CDR3 has 12 amino acids. Germline V gives CDR1 SNHLY, CDR2 FYNNEI. CDR3 sequence: CASITPSGGSTF. Written as DNA, the CDR3 is TGTGCCAGCATTACCCCCAGCGGGGGGAGCACCTTC.

The CDR3 sequence is CASSVDGTEYEQYF. The CDR3 nucleotides are TGTGCCAGCAGCGTTGACGGGACAGAGTACGAGCAGTACTTC. J is TRBJ2-7 and V is TRBV9; 7 nucleotides agree with TRBD1. The CDR3 sequence is 14 residues long. Germline-derived CDR1 and CDR2 are SGDLS and YYNGEE. With 2 bases clipped from V and 4 bases from J, the junction kept 6 bases outside the gene matches.

The rearrangement links TRBV7-9 to TRBJ2-7; 9 nucleotides align to TRBD1. Trimming at V came to 5 bases and at J to 3 bases, leaving 14 bases not matched to a gene. The germline CDR1 and CDR2 sequences are SEHNR and FQNEAQ (reference sequence). This CDR3 region has 17 residues. The CDR3: CASSAIPGQGIFYEQYF. DNA of the CDR3: TGTGCCAGCAGCGCGATCCCGGGACAGGGTATTTTCTACGAGCAGTACTTC.

Only one count was recorded for this clone. The CDR3 nucleotides are TGTGCCAGCAGCCAATTAGCGGGGGGTAAAAACAATGAGCAGTTCTTC. Amino acid sequence: CASSQLAGGKNNEQFF. The chain carries TRBV3-1 (or the pseudogene TRBV3-2) and TRBJ2-1; 10 bases map to TRBD2. The CDR3 length is 16 residues. Trimming cost V 2 bases and J 5 bases; bases outside gene matches: 6. Germline CDR1 and CDR2: LGHDT and YNNKEL (reference sequence).

This clone has just a few counts. The chain recombines TRBV27 with TRBJ2-7, with D tentatively TRBD1 (6 bases). Looked up from germline, CDR1 is MNHEY and CDR2 is SMNVEV (reference sequence). Trimming cost V 5 bases and J 2 bases, with 13 bases left between them. The CDR3 is made up of 14 amino acids. CDR3 amino acids: CASSRAGETYEQYF. CDR3 nucleotide sequence: TGTGCCAGCAGTAGGGCAGGGGAAACCTACGAGCAGTACTTC.

This clone was counted between two and nine times. Other DNA sequences in this sample translate to the same CDR3. V and J are TRBV5-1 and TRBJ1-1; no reliable D call. In germline, CDR1 is SGHRS, CDR2 YFSETQ. This CDR3 contains 14 residues. The V and J ends lost 0 bases and 1 base respectively, with 7 bases between them. CDR3 loop: CASSLAAGNTEAFF. The CDR3 DNA sequence: TGCGCCAGCAGCTTGGCCGCGGGGAACACTGAAGCTTTCTTT.

The gene calls are TRBV7-9 and TRBJ2-1; 12 bases match TRBD2. The CDR3 spans 18 residues. Germline V lookup: CDR1 SEHNR, CDR2 FQNEAQ (reference sequence). The junction had 15 bases not matched to a gene; V was cut back by 5 bases and J by 7 bases. Here the CDR3 DNA reads TGTGCCAGCAGCGCTCCGACTAGCGGGGGTGCCAGGGGGAATGAGCAGTTCTTC. Residues: CASSAPTSGGARGNEQFF.

The chain carries TRBV21-1 and TRBJ2-5; no DNA check was done on the table's D call, TRBD2. TRBV21-1 is classified as a pseudogene. CDR3 length: 16 residues. CDR3 sequence: CASSKGAGMKMETQYF. The CDR3 DNA reads TGTGCCAGCAGCAAAGGGGCGGGGATGAAAATGGAGACCCAGTACTTC.

This rearrangement joins TRBV6-5 to TRBJ2-7, with a possible D match to TRBD1 (6 bases). V was shortened by 10 bases and J by 2 bases, with 15 bases between the two germline ends. This CDR3 is 13 amino acids long. The germline V gene encodes CDR1 MNHEY and CDR2 SVGAGI. The CDR3 sequence: CATSRRGTYEQYF. The DNA for the CDR3 is TGTGCCACTTCTCGCAGGGGAACCTACGAGCAGTACTTC.

This chain links TRBV24-1 with TRBJ2-7; no definite D call. The V end lost 8 bases, the J end lost 7 bases, and 11 bases lay between the germline ends. CDR3 size: 11 residues. Germline values: CDR1 KGHDR, CDR2 SFDVKD. CDR3 amino acids: CATTPSLEQYF. CDR3 DNA: TGTGCCACCACCCCCTCTCTGGAGCAGTACTTC.

The genes are TRBV7-9 and TRBJ1-1, with 8 bases lining up with TRBD1. Per germline, CDR1 SEHNR and CDR2 FQNEAQ (reference sequence). This CDR3 is built from 13 residues. V trimming: 5 bases; J trimming: 5 bases; junction bases outside the gene matches: 4. The CDR3 spells CASSKRQGTEAFF. Here the CDR3 DNA reads TGTGCCAGCAGCAAGCGACAGGGGACTGAAGCTTTCTTT.

This rearrangement joins TRBV5-5 to TRBJ2-6; no definite D call. The CDR3 covers 17 residues. The germline V gene has CDR1 SGHKS and CDR2 YYEKEE (reference sequence). V was trimmed by 1 base and J by 0 bases, leaving 11 bases between them. CDR3: CASSLWALSSGANVLTF. Here the CDR3 DNA reads TGTGCCAGCAGCTTGTGGGCCCTAAGCTCTGGGGCCAACGTCCTGACTTTC.

The chain employs TRBV10-3 and TRBJ2-3; 12 bases align to TRBD2. V gave up 2 bases and J gave up 4 bases; unmatched junction bases: 4. CDR3 length equals 16 residues. The germline V gene encodes CDR1 ENHRY and CDR2 SYGVKD. The CDR3 DNA reads as TGTGCCATCAGTGAGAGGACTAGCGGGGTTTCAGATACGCAGTATTTT. Its translation: CAISERTSGVSDTQYF.

The V and J genes are TRBV3-1 (or the pseudogene TRBV3-2) and TRBJ1-3; a possible D gene is TRBD1 (6 bases). From germline, CDR1 is LGHDT and CDR2 YNNKEL (reference sequence). The CDR3 runs to 15 residues. V was shortened by 1 base and J by 2 bases, with 9 bases between the two germline ends. As DNA, the CDR3 is TGTGCCAGCAGCCAAGGTTCAGGGGCTGGAAACACCATATATTTT. Translated, it gives CASSQGSGAGNTIYF.

The chain couples TRBV5-1 to TRBJ2-3; 9 positions match TRBD2. The trim removed 2 bases at V and 4 bases at J, leaving 5 bases unmatched. Per germline, CDR1 SGHRS and CDR2 YFSETQ. The CDR3 totals 15 residues. The CDR3 region has the DNA TGCGCCAGCAGCTTTACTCGCGGGGGGGCAGATACGCAGTATTTT. Translated: CASSFTRGGADTQYF.

The chain uses TRBV19 and TRBJ1-1; D remains unclear. The CDR3 extends over 17 amino acids. Looked up from germline, CDR1 is LNHDA and CDR2 is SQIVND (reference sequence). Deletions cut 4 bases from V and 6 bases from J, with 24 bases between. The CDR3 DNA reads as TGTGCCAGTAGTAGGGCGGGGTTGACGCTCCCGGGCGCTGAAGCTTTCTTT. It encodes CASSRAGLTLPGAEAFF.

This clone was detected only once. The chain is built from TRBV11-3 and TRBJ2-1, with D perhaps TRBD2 (5 bases). The ends were cut back, 3 bases at V and 9 bases at J, with 12 bases in the middle. Germline loops: CDR1 SGHNT, CDR2 YENEEA. The CDR3 has 13 amino acids. The chain's CDR3 is CASSLGEGGEQFF. In DNA, the CDR3 is TGTGCCAGCAGCTTGGGTGAGGGTGGTGAGCAGTTCTTC.

This clone was picked up one time. The rearrangement joins TRBV7-3 to TRBJ2-2, with TRBD2 as a possible D gene (5 bases). In germline, CDR1 is SGHTA, CDR2 FQGTGA. V was pared by 5 bases and J by 5 bases, with 15 bases between. CDR3 length equals 15 residues. CDR3 residues: CASSDREKPTGELFF. DNA for the CDR3: TGTGCCAGCAGCGACCGGGAAAAACCGACCGGGGAGCTGTTTTTT.

CDR3 sequence (DNA): TGTGCCAGCAGTGAATTCGGGCGCGACAGGGGGCCTTCTGGGGCCAACGTCCTGACTTTC. Its protein is CASSEFGRDRGPSGANVLTF. The chain links TRBV2 to TRBJ2-6; 10 bases agree with TRBD1. The trim removed 2 bases at V and 1 base at J, leaving 11 bases unmatched. In germline, CDR1 is SNHLY, CDR2 FYNNEI. The CDR3 totals 20 residues.

This clone was observed a single time. The chain recombines TRBV5-1 with TRBJ2-7; weak D call: TRBD1 (5 bases). Trimming took 0 bases from V and 5 from J, leaving 15 bases between them. CDR1 and CDR2 (germline): SGHRS, YFSETQ. CDR3 size: 15 residues. The CDR3 spells CASSLDGSGLNEQYF. The CDR3, as DNA: TGCGCCAGCAGCTTGGATGGGTCAGGGCTGAACGAGCAGTACTTC.

This clone has a handful of counts. The V call is TRBV3-1 (or the pseudogene TRBV3-2), the J call TRBJ1-6; D is ambiguous. This CDR3 contains 15 residues. The germline V gene encodes CDR1 LGHDT and CDR2 YNNKEL (reference sequence). Trimming removed 4 bases at V and 1 base at J, with 8 bases between. CDR3 nucleotides: TGTGCCAGCAGCCTTCGGTCATCCTATAATTCACCCCTCCACTTT. This codes for CASSLRSSYNSPLHF.

The chain employs TRBV5-4 and TRBJ1-2, with D perhaps TRBD1 (5 bases). The CDR3 totals 15 residues. Trimming took off 6 bases at V and 3 bases at J, with 18 bases between the two ends. Germline V CDR1 and CDR2: SGHNT, YYREEE (reference sequence). The DNA of the CDR3 is TGTGCCAGCACCCTCGGGCCTACGGGGGACTATGGCTACACCTTC. It specifies CASTLGPTGDYGYTF.